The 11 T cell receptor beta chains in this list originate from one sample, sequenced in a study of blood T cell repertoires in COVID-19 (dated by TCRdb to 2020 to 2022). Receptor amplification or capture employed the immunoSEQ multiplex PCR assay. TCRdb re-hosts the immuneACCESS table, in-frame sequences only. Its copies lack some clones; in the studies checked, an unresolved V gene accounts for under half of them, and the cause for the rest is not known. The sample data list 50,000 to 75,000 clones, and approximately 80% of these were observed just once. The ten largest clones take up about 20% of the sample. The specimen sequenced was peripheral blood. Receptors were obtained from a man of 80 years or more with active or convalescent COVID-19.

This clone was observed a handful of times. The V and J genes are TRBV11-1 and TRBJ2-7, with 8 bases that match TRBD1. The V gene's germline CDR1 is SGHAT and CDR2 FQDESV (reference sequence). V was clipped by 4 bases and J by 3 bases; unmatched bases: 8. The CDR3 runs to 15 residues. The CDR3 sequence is CASSYLSGQGYEQYF. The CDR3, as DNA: TGTGCCAGCAGCTACCTTTCTGGACAGGGCTACGAGCAGTACTTC.

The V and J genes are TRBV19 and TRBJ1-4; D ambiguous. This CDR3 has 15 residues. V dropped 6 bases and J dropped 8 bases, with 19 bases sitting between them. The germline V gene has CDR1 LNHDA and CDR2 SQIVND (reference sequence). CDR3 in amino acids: CASSREDLAGEKLFF. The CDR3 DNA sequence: TGTGCCAGTAGCCGGGAGGACCTTGCTGGGGAAAAACTGTTTTTT.

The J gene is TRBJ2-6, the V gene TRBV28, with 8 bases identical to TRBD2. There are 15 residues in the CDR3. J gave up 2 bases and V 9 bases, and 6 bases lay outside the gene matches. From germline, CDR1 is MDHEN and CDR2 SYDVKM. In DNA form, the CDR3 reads TGTGCCAGTGGGAAAGCGGGAGCTGGGGCCAACGTCCTGACTTTC. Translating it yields CASGKAGAGANVLTF.

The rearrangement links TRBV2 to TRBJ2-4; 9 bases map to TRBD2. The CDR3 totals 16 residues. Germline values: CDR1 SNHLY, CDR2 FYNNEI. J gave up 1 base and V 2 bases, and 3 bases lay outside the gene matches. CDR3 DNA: TGTGCCAGCAGTGAATCCAGCGGGAGGGCCAAAAACATTCAGTACTTC. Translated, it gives CASSESSGRAKNIQYF.

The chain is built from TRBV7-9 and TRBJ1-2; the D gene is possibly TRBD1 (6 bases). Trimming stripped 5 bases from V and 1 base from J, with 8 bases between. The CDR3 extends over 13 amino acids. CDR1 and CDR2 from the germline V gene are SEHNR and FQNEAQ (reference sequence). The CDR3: CASSLQGNYGYTF. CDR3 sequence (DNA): TGTGCCAGCAGCCTACAGGGTAACTATGGCTACACCTTC.

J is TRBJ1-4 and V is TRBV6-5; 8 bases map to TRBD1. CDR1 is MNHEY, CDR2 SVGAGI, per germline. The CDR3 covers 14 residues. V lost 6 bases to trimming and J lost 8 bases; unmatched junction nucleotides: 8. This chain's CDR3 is CASSPDRVSEKLFF. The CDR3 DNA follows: TGTGCCAGCAGCCCGGACAGGGTTTCGGAAAAACTGTTTTTT.

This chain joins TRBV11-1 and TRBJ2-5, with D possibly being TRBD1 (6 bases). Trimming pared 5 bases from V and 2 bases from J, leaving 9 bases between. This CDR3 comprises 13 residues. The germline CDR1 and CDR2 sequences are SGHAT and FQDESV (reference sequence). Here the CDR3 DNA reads TGTGCCAGCAGCCGGGGACAACAAGAGACCCAGTACTTC. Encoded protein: CASSRGQQETQYF.

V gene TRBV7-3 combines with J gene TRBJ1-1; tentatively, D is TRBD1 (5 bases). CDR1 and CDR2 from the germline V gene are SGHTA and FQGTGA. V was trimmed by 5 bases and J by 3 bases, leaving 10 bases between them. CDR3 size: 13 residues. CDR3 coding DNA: TGTGCCAGCAGCGCGGGGGGAGACACTGAAGCTTTCTTT. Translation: CASSAGGDTEAFF.

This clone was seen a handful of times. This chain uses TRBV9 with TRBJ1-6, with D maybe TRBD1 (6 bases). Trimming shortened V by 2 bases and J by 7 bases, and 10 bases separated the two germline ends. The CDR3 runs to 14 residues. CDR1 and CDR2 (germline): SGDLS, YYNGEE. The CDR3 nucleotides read TGTGCCAGCAGCGTCCTTGACAGGAATTCACCCCTCCACTTT. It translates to CASSVLDRNSPLHF.

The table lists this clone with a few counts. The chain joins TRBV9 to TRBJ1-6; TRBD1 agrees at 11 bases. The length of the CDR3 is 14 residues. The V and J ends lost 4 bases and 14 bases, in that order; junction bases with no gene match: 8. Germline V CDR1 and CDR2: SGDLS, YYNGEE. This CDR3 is CASSTGQGAETLHF. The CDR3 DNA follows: TGTGCCAGCAGCACCGGACAGGGGGCGGAAACCCTCCACTTT.

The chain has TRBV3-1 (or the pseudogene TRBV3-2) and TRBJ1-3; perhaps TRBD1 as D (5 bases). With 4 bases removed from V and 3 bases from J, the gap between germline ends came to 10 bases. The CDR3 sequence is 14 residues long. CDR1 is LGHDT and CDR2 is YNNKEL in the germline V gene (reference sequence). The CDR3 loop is CASSLGTFGNTIYF. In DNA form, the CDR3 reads TGTGCCAGCAGCCTCGGGACTTTTGGAAACACCATATATTTT.